This T cell receptor (beta chain) was obtained from a study of beta chain features in type 1 diabetes. Investigators reverse transcribed all isolated RNA, so they sequenced expressed TCRB transcripts. The table came from immunoSEQ multiplex PCR; TCRdb's copy has only in-frame clones and leaves some out. The sample holds about 130,000 clones, about 8.7% seen once. V lost 1 base, J lost 5 bases, and 6 bases lay in between. Germline loops: CDR1 SEHNR, CDR2 FQNEAQ (reference sequence). The CDR3 runs to 13 residues. The J gene is TRBJ1-5, the V gene TRBV7-9; D is undetermined. This TCR was recovered from a man between 18 and 35 years old in good health. The sample taken for sequencing was central memory CD4+ T cells from blood. CDR3 coding DNA: TGTGCCAGCAGCTTAGGGCAGGATCAGCCCCAGCATTTT. It codes for CASSLGQDQPQHF.